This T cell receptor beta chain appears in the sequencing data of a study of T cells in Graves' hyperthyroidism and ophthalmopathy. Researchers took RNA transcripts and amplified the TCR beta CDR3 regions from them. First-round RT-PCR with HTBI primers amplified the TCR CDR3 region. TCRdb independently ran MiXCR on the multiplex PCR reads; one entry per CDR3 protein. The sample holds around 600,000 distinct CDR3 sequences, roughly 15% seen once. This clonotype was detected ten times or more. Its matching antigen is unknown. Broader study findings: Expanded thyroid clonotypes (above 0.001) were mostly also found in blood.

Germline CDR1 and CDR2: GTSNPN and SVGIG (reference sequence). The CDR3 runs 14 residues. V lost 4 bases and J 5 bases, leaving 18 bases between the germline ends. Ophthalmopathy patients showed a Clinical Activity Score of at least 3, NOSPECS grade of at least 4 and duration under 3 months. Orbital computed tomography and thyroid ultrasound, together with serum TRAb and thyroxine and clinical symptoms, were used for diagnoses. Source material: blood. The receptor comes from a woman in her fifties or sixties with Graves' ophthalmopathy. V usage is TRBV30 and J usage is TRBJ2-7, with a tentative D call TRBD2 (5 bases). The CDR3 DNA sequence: TGTGCCTGGACCAGGTCCTCCCCGAGGGACGAGCAGTACTTC. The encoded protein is CAWTRSSPRDEQYF.